Below, 24 T cell receptor beta chains from the same sample are listed, as sequenced in a study of identical twins. From the 5' RACE reads, TCRdb called clonotypes with MiXCR, one entry per CDR3 protein. The sample records a few hundred thousand distinct CDR3 sequences, roughly 13% being singletons. These data also formed part of another study, on yellow fever vaccine responses in identical twins.

Sample: memory (CD45RO+) T cells sorted from blood. The receptor set was obtained from a woman under 30 in good health.

Many counts were recorded for this clonotype. The chain combines TRBV2 with TRBJ2-2, with 7 bases aligning to TRBD1. V trimming: 4 bases; J trimming: 1 base; junction bases outside the gene matches: 0. Germline values: CDR1 SNHLY, CDR2 FYNNEI. The CDR3 consists of 14 residues. The CDR3: CASSGQGNTGELFF. For the CDR3, the DNA is TGTGCCAGCAGTGGACAGGGGAACACCGGGGAGCTGTTTTTT.

This clonotype was counted many times. The chain is built from TRBV27 and TRBJ1-4, with 8 bases that match TRBD1. The CDR3 spans 15 residues. Trimming took 5 bases from V and 7 from J; bases not matched to a gene: 9. Germline V gives CDR1 MNHEY, CDR2 SMNVEV (reference sequence). In DNA, the CDR3 is TGTGCCAGCAGTAAGGACAGGGCTTGGGGTGAAAAACTGTTTTTT. It specifies CASSKDRAWGEKLFF.

In its sample, this clonotype was seen a few times. The CDR3 nucleotides read TGTGCCAGCAGCCGCACCGGGACTAGCTCCTACGAGCAGTACTTC. This sequence encodes CASSRTGTSSYEQYF. V and J are TRBV3-1 and TRBJ2-7; TRBD2 aligns across 8 bases. V was pared by 4 bases and J by 0 bases, with 5 bases of the junction left unmatched. The CDR3 has 15 amino acids. CDR1 and CDR2 from the germline V gene are LGHDT and YNNKEL (reference sequence).

This clonotype was recorded at least ten times. This sequence joins TRBV20-1 and TRBJ2-1; 9 bases match TRBD2. Germline lookup yields CDR1 DFQATT and CDR2 SNEGSKA (reference sequence). CDR3 length: 12 residues. After removal of 1 base from V and 13 bases from J, the junction contained 5 bases not matched to a gene. CDR3 nucleotide sequence: TGCAGTGCTAGAGGGGTAGCGGGAGAACAGTTCTTC. Encoded protein: CSARGVAGEQFF.

This clonotype has a count of ten or more. The chain couples TRBV24-1 to TRBJ2-2; no clear D gene. Germline CDR1 and CDR2: KGHDR and SFDVKD. Trimming shortened V by 7 bases and J by 1 base, and 9 bases separated the two germline ends. The CDR3 loop spans 14 amino acids. As DNA, the CDR3 is TGTGCCACCAGAGGAAACGTGAACACCGGGGAGCTGTTTTTT. Encoded protein: CATRGNVNTGELFF.

This clonotype was seen only a few times. The chain joins TRBV20-1 to TRBJ2-3, with D unresolved. The CDR3 extends over 13 amino acids. V shed 2 bases and J shed 6 bases, with 12 bases lying between them. Germline CDR1 is DFQATT and CDR2 is SNEGSKA (reference sequence). In DNA, the CDR3 is TGCAGTGCTAGACCTGTGGGCAGGGATACGCAGTATTTT. It yields the protein CSARPVGRDTQYF.

This clonotype has only a few counts. J is TRBJ2-1 and V is TRBV20-1; TRBD2 matches 10 bases. The junction had 8 bases not matched to a gene; V was cut back by 1 base and J by 2 bases. CDR1 and CDR2 (germline): DFQATT, SNEGSKA (reference sequence). This CDR3 has 17 amino acids. The CDR3 DNA sequence: TGCAGTGCTAGAGGACTAGCGGGTAGGGGCGCCTACAATGAGCAGTTCTTC. The encoded protein is CSARGLAGRGAYNEQFF.

In this sample, this clonotype turned up a few times. The gene calls are TRBV20-1 and TRBJ2-4; 12 bases are a match to TRBD1. Per germline, CDR1 DFQATT and CDR2 SNEGSKA (reference sequence). With 5 bases clipped from V and 1 base from J, the junction kept 9 bases outside the gene matches. The CDR3 extends over 17 amino acids. The CDR3 region has the DNA TGCAGTGCTTACTACCGGGACAGGGGGCCCGCCAAAAACATTCAGTACTTC. Translation: CSAYYRDRGPAKNIQYF.

The rearrangement joins TRBV3-1 to TRBJ2-1; 10 nucleotides agree with TRBD1. The V and J ends lost 2 bases and 7 bases, in that order; junction bases with no gene match: 8. The CDR3 covers 16 residues. Per germline, CDR1 LGHDT and CDR2 YNNKEL (reference sequence). The CDR3 DNA reads TGTGCCAGCAGCCAAAGGACAGGGGGAAGATCGAATGAGCAGTTCTTC. It is translated as CASSQRTGGRSNEQFF.

There are a few counts of this clonotype. The chain employs TRBV20-1 and TRBJ2-5, with D perhaps TRBD1 or TRBD2 (5 bases each). Germline CDR1 reads DFQATT; CDR2 reads SNEGSKA (reference sequence). The CDR3 runs 12 residues. Trimming left V 6 bases short and J 1 base short, with 9 bases between. CDR3 loop: CSAPGPQETQYF. CDR3 sequence (DNA): TGCAGTGCCCCGGGACCCCAAGAGACCCAGTACTTC.

This clonotype showed up just a few times. The rearrangement joins TRBV29-1 to TRBJ2-7; tentatively, D is TRBD1 (6 bases). Trimming removed 6 bases from V and 2 bases from J, with 20 bases in between. CDR1 and CDR2 from the germline V gene are SQVTM and ANQGSEA. The length of the CDR3 is 15 residues. The CDR3: CSVDDQGKRPYEQYF. The CDR3 DNA is TGCAGCGTGGACGATCAGGGGAAACGGCCCTACGAGCAGTACTTC.

This clonotype was counted only a few times. V usage is TRBV5-1 and J usage is TRBJ2-1; 12 bases map to TRBD2. The CDR3 covers 16 residues. The V gene end was trimmed by 3 bases and the J gene end by 3 bases; junction bases not matched to a gene: 4. Germline lookup yields CDR1 SGHRS and CDR2 YFSETQ. In DNA, the CDR3 is TGCGCCAGCAGCTCGTCGACTAGCGGGGGCTACAATGAGCAGTTCTTC. This gives the protein CASSSSTSGGYNEQFF.

The rearrangement joins TRBV15 to TRBJ2-3, with 7 bases identical to TRBD1. The CDR3 contains 16 residues. Germline V gives CDR1 LNHNV, CDR2 YYDKDF (reference sequence). The V segment lost 5 bases and the J segment 0 bases; nucleotides outside the gene matches: 8. CDR3 bases: TGTGCCACCAGCGCAGGGACAGCCGCTAGCACAGATACGCAGTATTTT. Translating it yields CATSAGTAASTDTQYF.

Ten or more counts support this clonotype. This rearrangement joins TRBV5-1 to TRBJ1-5; D call uncertain. The germline V gene encodes CDR1 SGHRS and CDR2 YFSETQ. CDR3 size: 14 residues. V gave up 0 bases and J gave up 2 bases, with 6 bases separating them. CDR3 protein: CASSLDQGNQPQHF. The CDR3, as DNA: TGCGCCAGCAGCTTGGACCAGGGCAATCAGCCCCAGCATTTT.

This clonotype occurred a few times. The chain couples TRBV5-1 to TRBJ2-1, with D perhaps being TRBD1 or TRBD2 (6 bases each). CDR1 and CDR2 (germline): SGHRS, YFSETQ. V dropped 1 base and J dropped 8 bases, with 16 bases sitting between them. The CDR3 is 15 amino acids. The CDR3 sequence: CASSLLTSGGHEQFF. CDR3 in DNA: TGCGCCAGCAGCTTGTTGACTAGTGGGGGCCATGAGCAGTTCTTC.

Note on this clonotype: One junction end does not reproduce the germline sequence, and a read error may be involved. The V gene is TRBV4-3, the J gene TRBJ2-1, with TRBD2 matching 9 bases. This CDR3 contains 16 residues. The germline gives CDR1 LGHNA, CDR2 YSLEER. CDR3 in amino acids: CASGQRGGSGSDEQFF. In nucleotides, the CDR3 is TGCGCCAGCGGCCAACGGGGGGGTAGCGGGAGCGATGAGCAGTTCTTC.

A few counts support this clonotype. V and J are TRBV2 and TRBJ2-7; 12 bases line up with TRBD2. The CDR3 runs 13 residues. CDR1 SNHLY and CDR2 FYNNEI come from the germline V gene. After removal of 7 bases from V and 3 bases from J, the junction contained 1 base not matched to a gene. In DNA, the CDR3 is TGTGCCAGCAAGACTAGCGGGAGCTACGAGCAGTACTTC. This gives the protein CASKTSGSYEQYF.

The sample holds one count of this clonotype. The junction differs from germline at one of its ends, possibly a read error. The chain has TRBV7-2 and TRBJ2-2; D gene uncertain. The CDR3 is 14 residues long. CDR1 and CDR2 from the germline V gene are SGHTA and FQGNSA. The CDR3 loop reads CASGLEWRTGELFF. CDR3 nucleotides: TGTGCCAGCGGCTTAGAGTGGCGCACCGGGGAGCTGTTTTTT.

This sequence joins TRBV5-1 and TRBJ2-7; TRBD1 aligns across 7 bases. The CDR3 is 14 residues long. V lost 2 bases and J lost 6; bases outside the gene matches: 8. The germline gives CDR1 SGHRS, CDR2 YFSETQ. CDR3 sequence: CASSLGQVLGEQYF. DNA for the CDR3: TGCGCCAGCAGCTTAGGACAGGTGTTAGGCGAGCAGTACTTC.

This clonotype was observed a handful of times. Likely a read error: the CDR3 ends without its conserved phenylalanine or tryptophan. This rearrangement joins TRBV6-5 to TRBJ1-1; 9 bases match TRBD1. V was clipped by 6 bases and J by 2 bases; unmatched bases: 7. The CDR3 is 15 amino acids. Germline CDR1 MNHEY, CDR2 SVGAGI. This CDR3 is CASSLTGGVNTEAFV. Here the CDR3 DNA reads TGTGCCAGCAGCTTAACAGGGGGCGTAAACACTGAAGCTTTCGTT.

The chain combines TRBV20-1 with TRBJ2-3, with TRBD2 as a possible D gene (6 bases). CDR1 is DFQATT and CDR2 is SNEGSKA in the germline V gene (reference sequence). Trimming took 5 bases from V and 7 from J, leaving 25 bases between them. The CDR3 runs 16 residues. CDR3 nucleotides: TGCAGTGCTGGAGCGCGGGACTCTCATAGCGCTTATACGCAGTATTTT. Amino acids: CSAGARDSHSAYTQYF.

This clonotype occurred a few times. The V gene is TRBV2, the J gene TRBJ2-7; 10 nucleotides match TRBD1. This CDR3 contains 13 residues. With 10 bases clipped from V and 5 bases from J, the junction kept 8 bases outside the gene matches. Germline V CDR1 and CDR2: SNHLY, FYNNEI. CDR3 coding DNA: TGTGCCACCGACAGGGGGCGTGAAGACGAGCAGTACTTC. It encodes CATDRGREDEQYF. Together with reference TRBV2 and TRBJ2-7, the CDR3 gives the full variable domain: EPEVTQTPSHQVTQMGQEVILRCVPISNHLYFYWYRQILGQKVEFLVSFYNNEISEKSEIFDDQFSVERPDGSNFTLKIRSTKLEDSAMYFCATDRGREDEQYFGPGTRLTVT.

The chain is built from TRBV27 and TRBJ2-2; 15 bases match TRBD2. Per germline, CDR1 MNHEY and CDR2 SMNVEV (reference sequence). Trimming cost V 2 bases and J 6 bases; bases outside gene matches: 7. This CDR3 comprises 18 residues. CDR3 in amino acids: CASSLLGLAGGRAGELFF. The DNA of the CDR3 is TGTGCCAGCAGTTTACTGGGACTAGCGGGAGGACGTGCCGGGGAGCTGTTTTTT.

This clonotype was recorded at least ten times. The junction departs from the called germline gene at one end, perhaps through a read error. The V gene is TRBV7-7, the J gene TRBJ1-1; D is ambiguous. This CDR3 has 13 residues. Germline CDR1 SSHAT, CDR2 FNYEAQ (reference sequence). The CDR3 sequence: CASSRNDASRPFF. As DNA, the CDR3 is TGTGCTAGCAGCCGGAACGACGCATCCCGGCCTTTCTTT.